What follows are 13 T cell receptor beta chains derived from one specimen sequenced in a study of read filtering for tumor transcriptome and immune sequencing. The library was built from about 400 ng RNA with molecular barcoded adaptors for alpha/delta and beta/gamma chains. TCRdb reprocessed the reads via MiXCR and lists one record per CDR3 protein. Altogether around 60,000 distinct CDR3 sequences are present, 15% to 25% being singletons, with the ten largest covering more than 13%. The sequenced sample consisted of a population of CD138-negative cells sorted from bone marrow. Source of these receptors: a donor at least 40 years old with multiple myeloma.

This clonotype was counted at least ten times. The chain recombines TRBV28 with TRBJ2-2; D tentatively fits TRBD1 or TRBD2 (5 bases each). This CDR3 has 14 residues. Per the germline V gene, CDR1 is MDHEN and CDR2 is SYDVKM. Trimming removed 4 bases from V and 6 bases from J, with 12 bases in between. The CDR3 reads CASSSDGTAGELFF. In DNA form, the CDR3 reads TGTGCCAGCAGTTCCGACGGGACGGCCGGGGAGCTGTTTTTT. The variable domain in full, completed from reference TRBV28 and TRBJ2-2, reads DVKVTQSSRYLVKRTGEKVFLECVQDMDHENMFWYRQDPGLGLRLIYFSYDVKMKEKGDIPEGYSVSREKKERFSLILESASTNQTSMYLCASSSDGTAGELFFGEGSRLTVL.

Notes on this clonotype: A single base separates this from a much larger clone, so it may be a read error. The chain is built from TRBV30 and TRBJ2-7, with a possible D match to TRBD1 (6 bases). Per germline, CDR1 GTSNPN and CDR2 SVGIG (reference sequence). V was cut by 0 bases and J by 7 bases, with 13 bases left in between. This CDR3 is 13 amino acids long. CDR3 nucleotides: TGTGCCTGGAGTGTAACAGGGTCGCAGGAGCAGTACTTC. Translating it yields CAWSVTGSQEQYF. The whole variable domain, filled in from reference TRBV30 and TRBJ2-7, reads SQTIHQWPATLVQPVGSPLSLECTVEGTSNPNLYWYRQAAGRGLQLLFYSVGIGQISSEVPQNLSASRPQDRQFILSSKKLLLSDSGFYLCAWSVTGSQEQYFGPGTRLTVT.

This clonotype was seen at least ten times. The CDR3, as DNA: TGTGCCGCGGGACAGGGGCTTAGCGAGCAGTACTTC. Translated: CAAGQGLSEQYF. J is TRBJ2-7 and V is TRBV28; TRBD1 aligns across 10 bases. V was clipped by 11 bases and J by 6 bases; unmatched bases: 7. The CDR3 loop spans 12 amino acids. Germline CDR1 reads MDHEN; CDR2 reads SYDVKM.

In regard to this clonotype: This likely traces to a read error, being one base from a far larger clone. J is TRBJ2-3 and V is TRBV7-3; D is perhaps TRBD2 (6 bases). The CDR3 runs to 14 residues. V was shortened by 2 bases and J by 9 bases, with 15 bases between the two germline ends. The germline CDR1 and CDR2 sequences are SGHTA and FQGTGA. The CDR3 sequence: CASSLARGGSTQYF. The CDR3 DNA reads as TGTGCCAGCAGCTTAGCGCGGGGCGGGTCGACGCAGTATTTT. Drawing the rest from reference TRBV7-3 and TRBJ2-3, the complete variable domain is GAGVSQTPSNKVTEKGKYVELRCDPISGHTALYWYRQSLGQGPEFLIYFQGTGAADDSGLPNDRFFAVRPEGSVSTLKIQRTERGDSAVYLCASSLARGGSTQYFGPGTRLTVL.

This clonotype was seen at least ten times. V gene TRBV20-1 combines with J gene TRBJ2-7; 14 bases map to TRBD2. Per the germline V gene, CDR1 is DFQATT and CDR2 is SNEGSKA (reference sequence). The CDR3 is made up of 17 amino acids. Trimming took 4 bases from V and 4 from J; bases not matched to a gene: 12. The DNA for the CDR3 is TGCAGTGCTAACCTCGGGACTAGCGGGAGAAGTTGGTACGAGCAGTACTTC. Translation gives CSANLGTSGRSWYEQYF.

This clonotype was seen many times. The chain carries TRBV5-8 and TRBJ2-3; tentatively, D is TRBD2 (5 bases). CDR3 size: 14 residues. Trimming took off 0 bases at V and 5 bases at J, with 10 bases between the two ends. Germline CDR1 SGHTS, CDR2 YDEGEE. This chain's CDR3 is CASSLGSGGDTQYF. As DNA, the CDR3 is TGTGCCAGCAGCTTGGGATCAGGAGGAGATACGCAGTATTTT.

This clonotype was seen repeatedly, ten times or more. This chain joins TRBV20-1 and TRBJ2-1, with TRBD2 identical over 11 bases. CDR3 length: 20 residues. In germline, CDR1 is DFQATT, CDR2 SNEGSKA (reference sequence). Trimming at V came to 0 bases and at J to 1 base, leaving 14 bases not matched to a gene. Written as DNA, the CDR3 is TGCAGTGCTAGAGACCCCATGAGGCTAGCGGGAGGAAGGTCCTACAATGAGCAGTTCTTC. Protein product: CSARDPMRLAGGRSYNEQFF.

There are many counts of this clonotype. This chain links TRBV18 with TRBJ2-3, with D maybe TRBD1 (7 bases). In germline, CDR1 is KGHSH, CDR2 LQKENI. The CDR3 totals 16 residues. Trimming removed 2 bases from V and 1 base from J, with 13 bases in between. CDR3 loop: CASSPNDREGTDTQYF. In nucleotides, the CDR3 is TGTGCCAGCTCACCAAACGACAGGGAGGGCACAGATACGCAGTATTTT.

The sample holds many counts of this clonotype. The rearrangement uses TRBV12-3 or TRBV12-4 and TRBJ1-1; D is undetermined. V lost 1 base and J lost 5, with 8 bases in between. The CDR3 has 13 amino acids. In DNA form, the CDR3 reads TGTGCCAGCAGTTTAGGAGGGCAAACTGAAGCTTTCTTT. Residues: CASSLGGQTEAFF.

As concerns this clonotype: A far larger clone is off by one base, so a read error is likely. Likely a read error: the CDR3 ends without its conserved phenylalanine or tryptophan. This rearrangement joins TRBV11-1 to TRBJ2-1; 12 positions match TRBD2. Germline lookup yields CDR1 SGHAT and CDR2 FQDESV (reference sequence). The CDR3 spans 15 residues. Losses at the gene ends were 3 bases for V and 7 bases for J; bases not matched to a gene: 4. The CDR3 DNA reads TGTGCCAGCAGCTTTGCTAGCGGGGGGGCTAATGAGCAGTTCCTC. Its translation is CASSFASGGANEQFL.

About this clonotype itself: A read error is the likely source, as a far larger clone sits one nucleotide away. The chain recombines TRBV6-1 with TRBJ2-3; D uncertain. Germline CDR1 is MNHNS and CDR2 is SASEGT. CDR3 length: 14 amino acids. The V end was cut by 9 bases, the J end by 4 bases, with 17 bases between. DNA of the CDR3: TGTGCCAGGACCCCCGGGCCACACGCAGATACGCAGTATTTT. Encoded protein: CARTPGPHADTQYF.

This clonotype was found many times. V gene TRBV20-1 combines with J gene TRBJ1-4; D is undetermined. This CDR3 is built from 12 residues. With 4 bases removed from V and 3 bases from J, the gap between germline ends came to 6 bases. The germline V gene encodes CDR1 DFQATT and CDR2 SNEGSKA (reference sequence). The CDR3 region is CSANGANEKLFF. Here the CDR3 DNA reads TGCAGTGCTAACGGGGCTAATGAAAAACTGTTTTTT.

The V and J genes are TRBV12-3 or TRBV12-4 and TRBJ2-6; D uncertain. This CDR3 region has 14 residues. V was trimmed by 7 bases and J by 0 bases, leaving 7 bases between them. The CDR3: CASTFTSGANVLTF. As DNA, the CDR3 is TGTGCCAGCACCTTCACCTCTGGGGCCAACGTCCTGACTTTC.